The table lists the clone carrying this T cell receptor beta chain with many counts. Its target is not known. Trimming stripped 6 bases from V and 6 bases from J, with 12 bases between. The CDR3 extends over 13 amino acids. The authors prepared the TCRbeta library with unique molecular identifiers. TCRdb independently ran MiXCR on the PCR reads; one entry per CDR3 protein. The sample yields 480,000 or so distinct CDR3 sequences, roughly a tenth seen once. These data are taken from a study of T-cell reconstitution after alpha-beta-depleted transplantation in children. Findings and caveats of the study: It was newly produced T cells that mostly accounted for T-cell counts and diversity one year after transplant. The high TCRbeta diversity at day 60 in some patients came from surviving recipient T cells and thymic progenitors. Reportedly, roughly two months post-transplant, alpha-beta T cells arose from several hundred expanded graft clones.

This receptor was obtained from a child younger than 10 with inherited bone marrow failure, due to receive a stem cell transplant. The input for sequencing was PBMCs, taken before TCRalphabeta/CD19-depleted stem cell transplant. The chain has TRBV12-3 or TRBV12-4 and TRBJ2-1; TRBD2 might be the D (5 bases). This CDR3 reads CASSQNAGNEQFF. The CDR3 DNA reads TGTGCCAGCAGCCAAAACGCGGGCAATGAGCAGTTCTTC.